Shown below are 9 T cell receptor beta chains from a single sample sequenced in a study of technical replicates of blood from a few donors. The table came from immunoSEQ multiplex PCR; TCRdb's copy has only in-frame clones and leaves some out. The sample comprises 65,000 to 70,000 clones, about 87% of which are singletons, and 3.5% to 5.5% rests with the top ten. Sequences were obtained from PBMCs. These TCRs come from a human donor in good health. Some clones in this sample may be carry-over from other donors' samples.

The V call is TRBV5-1, the J call TRBJ1-4; unclear D gene. Looked up from germline, CDR1 is SGHRS and CDR2 is YFSETQ. The CDR3 loop spans 15 amino acids. V gave up 7 bases and J gave up 3 bases, with 16 bases separating them. The CDR3: CASSLTGGANEKLFF. The CDR3 DNA sequence: TGCGCCAGCTCATTGACCGGCGGGGCTAATGAAAAACTGTTTTTT.

This chain joins TRBV2 and TRBJ1-2; TRBD1 agrees at 7 bases. The V and J ends lost 8 bases and 4 bases, in that order; junction bases with no gene match: 7. The V gene's germline CDR1 is SNHLY and CDR2 FYNNEI. This CDR3 is built from 13 residues. The chain's CDR3 is CASQITGVYGYTF. The CDR3 DNA follows: TGTGCCAGCCAAATAACAGGGGTCTATGGCTACACCTTC. Supplemented by reference TRBV2 and TRBJ1-2, the full variable domain reads EPEVTQTPSHQVTQMGQEVILRCVPISNHLYFYWYRQILGQKVEFLVSFYNNEISEKSEIFDDQFSVERPDGSNFTLKIRSTKLEDSAMYFCASQITGVYGYTFGSGTRLTVV.

The CDR3 region has the DNA TGTGCCAGCAGCCTAAAACAGGGATTAGTAGCTAATGAAAAACTGTTTTTT. Amino acid sequence: CASSLKQGLVANEKLFF. The chain combines TRBV4-2 with TRBJ1-4, with D maybe TRBD1 (6 bases). Germline values: CDR1 LGHNA, CDR2 YNFKEQ. The CDR3 is made up of 17 amino acids. Deletions cut 4 bases from V and 3 bases from J, with 18 bases between.

The CDR3 loop is CASSLAITPTMNTEAFF. CDR3 nucleotide sequence: TGTGCCAGCAGCTTAGCGATCACTCCCACCATGAACACTGAAGCTTTCTTT. The chain carries TRBV7-8 and TRBJ1-1, with no clear D. The CDR3 covers 17 residues. Deletions cut 0 bases from V and 0 bases from J, with 14 bases between. Germline assignment: CDR1 SGHVS and CDR2 FQNEAQ. Variable domain in full (rest from reference TRBV7-8 and TRBJ1-1): GAGVSQSPRYKVAKRGQDVALRCDPISGHVSLFWYQQALGQGPEFLTYFQNEAQLDKSGLPSDRFFAERPEGSVSTLKIQRTQQEDSAVYLCASSLAITPTMNTEAFFGQGTRLTVV.

The rearrangement links TRBV6-5 to TRBJ2-1; 7 positions agree with TRBD2. The CDR3 has 14 amino acids. V lost 4 bases, J lost 9 bases, and 9 bases stayed unmatched. Germline CDR1 MNHEY, CDR2 SVGAGI. CDR3 DNA: TGTGCCAGCAGTTTTCCGGGAGGCCGAGGTGAGCAGTTCTTC. As protein: CASSFPGGRGEQFF.

The CDR3 region is CASSPPGTARGGELFF. The CDR3 DNA reads as TGTGCCAGCAGCCCTCCTGGGACAGCGAGGGGCGGGGAGCTGTTTTTT. The V and J genes are TRBV9 and TRBJ2-2, with TRBD1 matching over 7 bases. The CDR3 is made up of 16 amino acids. Trimming cost V 4 bases and J 7 bases; bases outside gene matches: 13. The germline V gene has CDR1 SGDLS and CDR2 YYNGEE.

The gene calls are TRBV6-4 and TRBJ2-3; 9 bases map to TRBD1. The CDR3 spans 17 residues. V lost 11 bases, J lost 2 bases, and 17 bases stayed unmatched. Germline V CDR1 and CDR2: MRHNA, SNTAGT. CDR3 nucleotide sequence: TGTGCCGGGGACCAAGGCTGGACAGGGGTGAACACAGATACGCAGTATTTT. Residues: CAGDQGWTGVNTDTQYF.

This chain uses TRBV19 with TRBJ2-7, with 9 bases matching TRBD1. The V and J ends lost 5 bases and 4 bases, in that order; junction bases with no gene match: 3. CDR1 is LNHDA, CDR2 SQIVND, per germline (reference sequence). The CDR3 is made up of 13 amino acids. Here the CDR3 DNA reads TGTGCCAGTAGTTTTGGGACAGGGTACGAGCAGTACTTC. Translation gives CASSFGTGYEQYF.

This chain uses TRBV2 with TRBJ2-7; D is possibly TRBD2 (5 bases). This CDR3 has 12 amino acids. Between the trimmed V and J ends, which lost 6 bases and 6 bases, there was a span of 12 bases. Germline CDR1 and CDR2: SNHLY and FYNNEI. The CDR3 reads CASSADRGEQYF. The CDR3 nucleotides read TGTGCCAGCAGCGCCGACCGGGGCGAGCAGTACTTC. Full variable domain (outside the CDR3, taken from reference TRBV2 and TRBJ2-7): EPEVTQTPSHQVTQMGQEVILRCVPISNHLYFYWYRQILGQKVEFLVSFYNNEISEKSEIFDDQFSVERPDGSNFTLKIRSTKLEDSAMYFCASSADRGEQYFGPGTRLTVT.